This TCR beta chain was obtained from a study of blood T cell repertoires in COVID-19. The wider study: The analysed material was cDNA or gDNA that came from T cells, B-cell-depleted T cells, or PBMCs.

CDR1 is SGHTA, CDR2 FQGNSA, per germline. V dropped 3 bases and J dropped 5; count of bases not matched to a gene: 6. CDR3 length: 16 amino acids. TCRdb keeps only in-frame clones here, not all; method: immunoSEQ multiplex PCR. The sample holds roughly 200,000 clones, about 85% seen once. The sequencing sample was made of peripheral blood. The chain joins TRBV7-2 to TRBJ2-2, with 10 bases fitting TRBD1. This clonotype was sampled from a woman older than 75 with acute or convalescent COVID-19. This CDR3 is CASSFRQGATTGELFF. The DNA for the CDR3 is TGTGCCAGCAGCTTCAGACAGGGGGCGACTACCGGGGAGCTGTTTTTT.